This T cell receptor (beta chain) was observed in a study of cytomegalovirus exposure and HLA in healthy donors. Study context: About 179 million T cells yielded 110 million or so unique TCR beta sequences in earlier analysis.

With 60 Vbeta and 13 Jbeta primers, the PCR was carried out. Data came from immunoSEQ multiplex PCR; TCRdb stores just in-frame clones and leaves some out. The sample has fewer than 200,000 clones, 75% to 90% seen once. Whole-study findings and limits: Serostatus for CMV was the only available immune exposure information.

V trimming: 1 base; J trimming: 7 bases; junction bases outside the gene matches: 9. Germline assignment: CDR1 LGHNA and CDR2 YNFKEQ. This CDR3 contains 17 residues. As concerns this clone: Antigen unknown.

This clonotype was sampled from a man aged 30-40 years in good health and CMV-seronegative. The source material was PBMCs. The rearrangement joins TRBV4-2 to TRBJ2-2; 10 bases line up with TRBD2. The CDR3 DNA reads as TGTGCCAGCAGCCAAGCTGGAATAGCGGGAGGAATCGGGGAGCTGTTTTTT. This encodes CASSQAGIAGGIGELFF.